Presented here are 23 T cell receptor beta chains from one specimen sequenced in a study of shared clonotypes between healthy human individuals. Clones were sequenced by immunoSEQ multiplex PCR, and TCRdb holds only the in-frame ones, with some missing. The sample includes roughly 680,000 clones, over 60% of them seen just once. The specimen sequenced was memory CD4+ T cells sorted from blood. Subset reported: CD45RA-negative fraction. Receptor source: a woman in her thirties in good health.

The genes are TRBV4-1 and TRBJ1-2; D possibly corresponds to TRBD1 (5 bases). This CDR3 has 12 residues. The V end lost 4 bases, the J end lost 5 bases, and 8 bases lay between the germline ends. Looked up from germline, CDR1 is MGHRA and CDR2 is YSYEKL. The CDR3 protein is CASSPQGYGYTF. The CDR3 bases are TGCGCCAGCAGCCCCCAGGGATATGGCTACACCTTC.

J is TRBJ2-7 and V is TRBV5-1; D is possibly TRBD2 (6 bases). From germline, CDR1 is SGHRS and CDR2 YFSETQ. Trimming took off 1 base at V and 5 bases at J, with 10 bases between the two ends. This CDR3 contains 13 residues. In DNA, the CDR3 is TGCGCCAGCAGCTTGCGATCGGGGGACGAGCAGTACTTC. Amino acid sequence: CASSLRSGDEQYF.

This clone came up a few times. This chain uses TRBV2 with TRBJ1-5, with a weak D call TRBD1 (5 bases). The CDR3 contains 15 residues. Trimming left V 7 bases short and J 7 bases short, with 20 bases between. Germline values: CDR1 SNHLY, CDR2 FYNNEI. CDR3 amino acids: CASNIQGVFEQPQHF. The CDR3 DNA follows: TGTGCCAGCAATATTCAGGGTGTCTTTGAGCAGCCCCAGCATTTT. The full variable domain, with the rest looked up from reference TRBV2 and TRBJ1-5, is EPEVTQTPSHQVTQMGQEVILRCVPISNHLYFYWYRQILGQKVEFLVSFYNNEISEKSEIFDDQFSVERPDGSNFTLKIRSTKLEDSAMYFCASNIQGVFEQPQHFGDGTRLSIL.

Concerning this clone itself: The same CDR3 also results from other DNA sequences found in this sample. The chain is built from TRBV6-5 and TRBJ2-7; either TRBD1 or TRBD2 may supply D (7 bases each). Germline CDR1 reads MNHEY; CDR2 reads SVGAGI. The germline V and J ends were trimmed by 0 bases and 4 bases, with 13 bases remaining between them. The CDR3 spans 15 residues. The CDR3 nucleotides read TGTGCCAGCAGTTACTCGAGGCAGGGGGGGTACGAGCAGTACTTC. Translating gives CASSYSRQGGYEQYF.

Concerning this clone: This CDR3 is also generated by other DNA sequences in the sample. The V and J genes are TRBV28 and TRBJ2-5; no firm D call. Germline V lookup: CDR1 MDHEN, CDR2 SYDVKM. This CDR3 has 13 amino acids. Trimming pared 5 bases from V and 0 bases from J, leaving 7 bases between. CDR3 sequence reads: CASSPGYQETQYF. For the CDR3, the DNA is TGTGCCAGCAGTCCAGGATACCAAGAGACCCAGTACTTC.

The rearrangement joins TRBV7-9 to TRBJ1-2; D gene uncertain. The length of the CDR3 is 14 residues. Germline CDR1 SEHNR, CDR2 FQNEAQ (reference sequence). The V gene lost 3 bases and the J gene lost 4 bases, with 12 bases spanning the gap. CDR3 DNA: TGTGCCAGCAGCTTCGGCCAGGAGACCTATGGCTACACCTTC. This codes for CASSFGQETYGYTF.

The rearrangement links TRBV11-3 to TRBJ2-7; 8 nucleotides align to TRBD1. Trimming removed 5 bases from V and 4 bases from J; junction bases left unmatched: 1. The CDR3 extends over 12 amino acids. Germline V lookup: CDR1 SGHNT, CDR2 YENEEA. CDR3 protein: CASSRQGYEQYF. Here the CDR3 DNA reads TGTGCCAGCAGCCGACAGGGGTACGAGCAGTACTTC.

The chain links TRBV19 to TRBJ1-5; TRBD1 agrees at 11 bases. Germline loops: CDR1 LNHDA, CDR2 SQIVND (reference sequence). V lost 4 bases to trimming and J lost 2 bases; unmatched junction nucleotides: 10. This CDR3 has 18 residues. This CDR3 reads CASSRWGTGGTGNQPQHF. The CDR3 coding sequence is TGTGCCAGTAGTAGGTGGGGGACAGGGGGTACGGGCAATCAGCCCCAGCATTTT.

Points on this clone: A single base separates this from a much larger clone, so it may be a read error. Other nucleotide sequences in the sample specify the same CDR3. The chain combines TRBV14 with TRBJ2-7; no firm D call. Between the trimmed V and J ends, which lost 4 bases and 0 bases, there was a span of 7 bases. This CDR3 region has 13 residues. In germline, CDR1 is SGHDN, CDR2 FVKESK. DNA for the CDR3: TGTGCCAGCAGCCGCCCCAGCTCCTACGAGCAGTACTTC. Translated, it gives CASSRPSSYEQYF.

V is TRBV7-2 and J is TRBJ2-1, with TRBD2 matching 10 bases. Germline CDR1 is SGHTA and CDR2 is FQGNSA. With 0 bases clipped from V and 8 bases from J, the junction kept 4 bases outside the gene matches. The CDR3 covers 15 residues. In DNA, the CDR3 is TGTGCCAGCAGCTTAGCCCCGGGACTAGCGTATGAGCAGTTCTTC. This encodes CASSLAPGLAYEQFF.

J is TRBJ2-5 and V is TRBV11-3; D not certain. The CDR3 is 14 amino acids. V was shortened by 6 bases and J by 5 bases, with 16 bases between the two germline ends. Germline loops: CDR1 SGHNT, CDR2 YENEEA. In DNA form, the CDR3 reads TGTGCCAGCAGGGCCCGGGTGGCCGGGGAGACCCAGTACTTC. Encoded protein: CASRARVAGETQYF.

This chain joins TRBV5-1 and TRBJ2-5; D possibly uses TRBD1 or TRBD2 (5 bases each). V lost 3 bases and J lost 4, with 10 bases in between. Germline loops: CDR1 SGHRS, CDR2 YFSETQ. This CDR3 is built from 13 residues. Here the CDR3 reads CASSSQGAETQYF. CDR3 nucleotide sequence: TGCGCCAGCAGCTCCCAGGGAGCAGAGACCCAGTACTTC.

This clone has ten or more counts. The chain uses TRBV6-4 and TRBJ1-5; no clear D. The V gene lost 4 bases and the J gene lost 0 bases, with 25 bases spanning the gap. CDR1 MRHNA and CDR2 SNTAGT come from the germline V gene. This CDR3 spans 20 amino acids. CDR3 loop: CASSGPRGPEKDYSNQPQHF. CDR3 coding DNA: TGTGCCAGCAGTGGGCCCCGAGGACCCGAAAAAGACTATAGCAATCAGCCCCAGCATTTT.

This clone was seen a handful of times. The gene calls are TRBV5-1 and TRBJ2-1; tentative D call: TRBD2 (5 bases). CDR1 and CDR2 (germline): SGHRS, YFSETQ. V lost 0 bases and J lost 5, with 24 bases in between. The CDR3 sequence is 19 residues long. The CDR3, as DNA: TGCGCCAGCAGCTTGGTAAGGTTTCGGGAAAACTACAGCAACAATGAGCAGTTCTTC. This gives the protein CASSLVRFRENYSNNEQFF.

The chain combines TRBV28 with TRBJ2-7; TRBD1 matches at 7 bases. Trimming at V came to 6 bases and at J to 6 bases, leaving 5 bases not matched to a gene. Germline loops: CDR1 MDHEN, CDR2 SYDVKM. The CDR3 has 12 residues. CDR3 coding DNA: TGTGCCAGCAGCACTACAGGGGTCGAGCAGTACTTC. The encoded protein is CASSTTGVEQYF.

The chain has TRBV28 and TRBJ1-1; 7 nucleotides match TRBD1. There are 16 residues in the CDR3. Germline loops: CDR1 MDHEN, CDR2 SYDVKM. V lost 2 bases, J lost 5 bases, and 11 bases stayed unmatched. The CDR3: CASSLGAAGGRTEAFF. As DNA, the CDR3 is TGTGCCAGCAGTTTAGGCGCAGCAGGGGGTAGGACTGAAGCTTTCTTT.

The chain uses TRBV5-1 and TRBJ1-1, with TRBD1 identical over 7 bases. CDR1 is SGHRS, CDR2 YFSETQ, per germline. CDR3 length: 16 residues. V lost 4 bases to trimming and J lost 0 bases; unmatched junction nucleotides: 9. CDR3 sequence: CASSEGGTALNTEAFF. The CDR3 DNA reads as TGCGCCAGCAGCGAAGGAGGGACAGCTTTGAACACTGAAGCTTTCTTT.

The chain is built from TRBV6-1 and TRBJ2-1; TRBD2 might be the D (6 bases). Trimming left V 7 bases short and J 3 bases short, with 16 bases between. This CDR3 is built from 15 residues. Germline assignment: CDR1 MNHNS and CDR2 SASEGT. The CDR3 loop reads CASKFEEGVYNEQFF. The CDR3 coding sequence is TGTGCCAGCAAGTTCGAGGAGGGTGTCTACAATGAGCAGTTCTTC.

Comment on this clone: Only one base separates this from a far larger clonotype, so it likely reflects a read error. The same CDR3 also results from other DNA sequences found in this sample. The V and J genes are TRBV30 and TRBJ2-7; D possibly matches TRBD1 or TRBD2 (5 bases each). CDR3 length: 17 amino acids. Germline V gene data show CDR1 as GTSNPN and CDR2 as SVGIG (reference sequence). The CDR3 protein is CAWSVGDGWDRAYEQYF. CDR3 nucleotide sequence: TGTGCCTGGAGTGTCGGGGACGGTTGGGACCGTGCCTATGAGCAGTACTTC.

For this clone: This sample also contains other DNA sequences that code for the same CDR3. V gene TRBV4-2 combines with J gene TRBJ2-1; D is perhaps TRBD2 (5 bases). The CDR3 covers 14 residues. Germline CDR1 and CDR2: LGHNA and YNFKEQ. V was cut by 0 bases and J by 6 bases, with 9 bases left in between. The CDR3 sequence: CASSQETGSNEQFF. The DNA of the CDR3 is TGTGCCAGCAGCCAAGAGACGGGGAGCAATGAGCAGTTCTTC.

V is TRBV19 and J is TRBJ2-7; D remains unclear. The V and J ends lost 9 bases and 1 base respectively, with 7 bases between them. In germline, CDR1 is LNHDA, CDR2 SQIVND (reference sequence). This CDR3 contains 11 residues. The CDR3 region is CASGSSYEQYF. The CDR3 DNA sequence: TGTGCCAGCGGGTCGTCCTACGAGCAGTACTTC.

The chain recombines TRBV4-1 with TRBJ2-2; D remains unclear. V was cut by 3 bases and J by 6 bases, with 8 bases left in between. The germline gives CDR1 MGHRA, CDR2 YSYEKL. The CDR3 runs to 13 residues. The CDR3 region has the DNA TGCGCCAGCAGCCATGGACCCTCCGGGGAGCTGTTTTTT. This gives the protein CASSHGPSGELFF.

The chain has TRBV29-1 and TRBJ2-7; D unclear. Germline-derived CDR1 and CDR2 are SQVTM and ANQGSEA. V was pared by 5 bases and J by 0 bases, with 11 bases between. The CDR3 sequence is 13 residues long. This chain's CDR3 is CSVQITVSYEQYF. The CDR3 nucleotides read TGCAGCGTTCAGATTACGGTCTCCTACGAGCAGTACTTC.